This T cell receptor (beta chain) is from a study of radiation and T cells in renal cell carcinoma. Overall study: Nephrectomy followed 15 Gy stereotactic body radiation by 4 weeks. General study points: Top tumor clonotypes rose in blood 2 weeks post-radiation, then contracted.

Time point: blood 2 weeks post-SBRT. Documented treatment: 15 Gy SBRT to primary tumor, nephrectomy 4 weeks later. Radiation-treated patients gave blood at baseline, week 2 and week 4. The patient's renal cell carcinoma had clear cell pathology. About this clone: The antigen is unknown.

V lost 4 bases, J lost 0 bases, and 15 bases lay in between. CDR1 and CDR2 from the germline V gene are SGHNT and YYREEE (reference sequence). CDR3 length: 16 residues. Using immunoSEQ multiplex PCR, the repertoire was profiled, and TCRdb retains in-frame clones only, with some absent. Of more than 100,000 clones detected, more than 75% appear once; the ten largest clones hold 5.8%. The source was blood, collected from a patient whose treatment included radiotherapy and nephrectomy. The receptor was isolated from an older woman with renal cell carcinoma. This rearrangement joins TRBV5-4 to TRBJ2-3; D unclear. The CDR3 sequence: CASSPETSRSTDTQYF. The CDR3 region has the DNA TGTGCCAGCAGCCCCGAAACAAGTAGGAGCACAGATACGCAGTATTTT.